These 2 T cell receptor beta chains came from one sample sequenced in a study of blood T cell repertoires in COVID-19. Assay used: immunoSEQ multiplex PCR; TCRdb lists only in-frame clones, some missing. The sample has about 230,000 clones; approximately 83% are singletons. The sequenced material came from peripheral blood. The receptors here all came from a man aged 40-55 years with acute or convalescent COVID-19.

This clone showed up just once. CDR3 DNA: TGTGCCAGCATCAATATCGGACAGGCCGGGGAGCTGTTTTTT. Protein product: CASINIGQAGELFF. The chain is built from TRBV7-8 and TRBJ2-2, with 7 bases that match TRBD1. The CDR3 spans 14 residues. Germline assignment: CDR1 SGHVS and CDR2 FQNEAQ. After removal of 7 bases from V and 6 bases from J, the junction contained 8 bases not matched to a gene.

The gene calls are TRBV5-1 and TRBJ1-1, with D perhaps matching TRBD1 (5 bases). V was clipped by 3 bases and J by 7 bases, with 13 bases between them. The CDR3 has 13 residues. The germline CDR1 and CDR2 sequences are SGHRS and YFSETQ. The CDR3 DNA sequence: TGCGCCAGCAGCTCCAATGGGGGGATTGAAGCTTTCTTT. Its translation: CASSSNGGIEAFF.